This TCR beta chain was sequenced during a study of blood T cell repertoires in COVID-19. Looking at the study overall: Acute-phase and convalescent COVID-19 samples originated in the United States, Italy and Spain. From T cells, B-cell-depleted T cells, or PBMCs came the material, which was cDNA or gDNA.

Seattle patients were enrolled during active infection and followed longitudinally. Sequencing was performed with immunoSEQ multiplex PCR; in TCRdb, only in-frame clones are kept and a portion is missing. The sample lists some 260,000 clones, about 90% occurring once. CDR1 is SNHLY, CDR2 FYNNEI, per germline. V lost 6 bases and J lost 3, with 23 bases in between. The CDR3 contains 17 residues. Sample: peripheral blood. This TCR came from a woman aged 70-85 years with COVID-19, enrolled during active disease. The chain recombines TRBV2 with TRBJ1-1; a possible D gene is TRBD1 (6 bases). CDR3 amino acids: CASRDLMRGGPYTEAFF. In DNA form, the CDR3 reads TGTGCCAGCAGAGACCTAATGCGGGGGGGCCCGTACACTGAAGCTTTCTTT. The variable domain in full, completed from reference TRBV2 and TRBJ1-1, reads EPEVTQTPSHQVTQMGQEVILRCVPISNHLYFYWYRQILGQKVEFLVSFYNNEISEKSEIFDDQFSVERPDGSNFTLKIRSTKLEDSAMYFCASRDLMRGGPYTEAFFGQGTRLTVV.